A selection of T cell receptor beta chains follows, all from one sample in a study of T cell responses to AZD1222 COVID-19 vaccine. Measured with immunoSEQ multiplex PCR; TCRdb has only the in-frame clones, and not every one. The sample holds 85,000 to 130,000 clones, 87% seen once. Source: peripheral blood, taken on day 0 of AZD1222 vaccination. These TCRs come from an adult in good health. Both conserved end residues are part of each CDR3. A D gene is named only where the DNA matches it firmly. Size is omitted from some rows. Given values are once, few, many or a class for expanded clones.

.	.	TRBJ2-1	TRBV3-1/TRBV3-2	TGTGCCAGCAGCCTTTCCGGGGAATACAATGAGCAGTTCTTC	CASSLSGEYNEQFF
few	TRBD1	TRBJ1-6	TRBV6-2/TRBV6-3	TGTGCCAGCAGTGACAACAGGGGAGCTAATTCACCCCTCCACTTT	CASSDNRGANSPLHF
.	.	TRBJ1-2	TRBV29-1	TGCAGCGTTGAAGGTTTAGGGGGGAAGGTCTCTGGCTACACCTTC	CSVEGLGGKVSGYTF
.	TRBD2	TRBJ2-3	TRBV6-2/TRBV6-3	TGTGCCAGCAGTATACTAGCGGGGGACACAGATACGCAGTATTTT	CASSILAGDTDTQYF
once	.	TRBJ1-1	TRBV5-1	TGCGCCAGCAGCTCGACATCGGTTGGGGGGACTGAAGCTTTCTTT	CASSSTSVGGTEAFF
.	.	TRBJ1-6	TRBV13	TGTGCCAGCAGCTTGGGGGAAAGAATGGGGCATTCACCCCTCCACTTT	CASSLGERMGHSPLHF
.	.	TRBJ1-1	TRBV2	TGTGCCAGCGCGCCCAGGGGAGGCACTGAAGCTTTCTTT	CASAPRGGTEAFF
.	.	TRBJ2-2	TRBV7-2	TGTGCCAGCAGCTTAAACAGGAACACCGGGGAGCTGTTTTTT	CASSLNRNTGELFF
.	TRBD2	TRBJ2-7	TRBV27	TGTGCCAGCAGACTAGCGGGGGGCCTCATATACGAGCAGTACTTC	CASRLAGGLIYEQYF
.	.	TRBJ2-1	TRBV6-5	TGTGCCAGCATGTCAGACCTCTCCCCAAGTAATGAGCAGTTCTTC	CASMSDLSPSNEQFF
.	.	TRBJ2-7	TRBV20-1	TGCAGTACGAAGGGCCTCTACGAGCAGTACTTC	CSTKGLYEQYF
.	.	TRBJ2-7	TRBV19	TGTGCCAGTAGTATGGCAACTGGCTCCTACGAGCAGTACTTC	CASSMATGSYEQYF
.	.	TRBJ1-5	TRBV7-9	TGTGCCAGCAGCCGCTCCAGGGACCAGCCCCAGCATTTT	CASSRSRDQPQHF
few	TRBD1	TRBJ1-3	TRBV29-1	TGCAGCGTCTCCCACGGACAGGGCCGGACGAATTTT	CSVSHGQGRTNF
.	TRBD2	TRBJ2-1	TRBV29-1	TGCAGCGCACATACTAGCGGGGGGGCCGTAAATGAGCAGTTCTTC	CSAHTSGGAVNEQFF
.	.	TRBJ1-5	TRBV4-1	TGCGCCAGCAGCCAAGATTGGAGGGATGGCAATCAGCCCCAGCATTTT	CASSQDWRDGNQPQHF
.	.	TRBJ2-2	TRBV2	TGTGCCAGCATTGGCGGGGTCGGCACCGGGGAGCTGTTTTTT	CASIGGVGTGELFF
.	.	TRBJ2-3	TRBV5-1	TGCGCCAGCAGCTTATACGGATCACAACTAGATACGCAGTATTTT	CASSLYGSQLDTQYF
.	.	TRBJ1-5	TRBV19	TGTGCCAGTAGTATTCAGGTGAATCAGCCCCAGCATTTT	CASSIQVNQPQHF
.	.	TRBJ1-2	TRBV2	TGTGCCAGCAGTCGGATTAGTGTCACAGGCCTTGCGGGGTCGAATGGCTACACCTTC	CASSRISVTGLAGSNGYTF
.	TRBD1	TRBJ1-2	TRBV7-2	TGTGCCAGCAGCTTAAGACAGGGAAATGGCTACACCTTC	CASSLRQGNGYTF
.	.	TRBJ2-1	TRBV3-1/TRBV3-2	TGTGCCAGCAGCCAAGAAAGCCTGACAGGTTTATACAATGAGCAGTTCTTC	CASSQESLTGLYNEQFF
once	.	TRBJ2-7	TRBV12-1	TGTGCCAGCAGCTTTAGCTCGGGACTAGCGGGGGCCCTCTCCTACGAGCAGTACTTC	CASSFSSGLAGALSYEQYF
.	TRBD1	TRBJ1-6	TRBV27	TGTGCCAGCAGTTTAGGTTTGGACAGGAATTCACCCCTCCACTTT	CASSLGLDRNSPLHF
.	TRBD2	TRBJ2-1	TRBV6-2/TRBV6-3	TGTGCCAGCAGTTACTCCCCCCCAGCGGGGATCTACAATGAGCAGTTCTTC	CASSYSPPAGIYNEQFF
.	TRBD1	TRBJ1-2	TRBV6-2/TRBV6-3	TGTGCCAGCAGTTACTTGAGGACAGGCCGGGGGGAAGTCTCCTTC	CASSYLRTGRGEVSF
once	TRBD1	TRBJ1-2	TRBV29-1	TGCAGCGTTGAACATGTCAGGGGGGAGGGCTACACCTTC	CSVEHVRGEGYTF
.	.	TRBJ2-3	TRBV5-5	TGTGCCAGCAGCTTTACCCCCACTGACTCCGGCACAGATACGCAGTATTTT	CASSFTPTDSGTDTQYF
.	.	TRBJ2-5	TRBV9	TGTGCCAGCAGCGTAGTTATCAGGGTCGACCGGGGCGAAGAGACCCAGTACTTC	CASSVVIRVDRGEETQYF
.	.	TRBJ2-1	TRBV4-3	TGCGCCAGCAGCCAAGAGTTCAGGGTAGCCTACAATGAGCAGTTCTTC	CASSQEFRVAYNEQFF
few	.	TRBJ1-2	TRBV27	TGTGCCAGCAGCCTATACTTAGGGGGAGACTATGGCTACACCTTC	CASSLYLGGDYGYTF
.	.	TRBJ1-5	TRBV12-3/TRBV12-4	TGTGCCAGCTCCCTTTTTGGAAATCAGCCCCAGCATTTT	CASSLFGNQPQHF
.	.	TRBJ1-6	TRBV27	TGTGCCAGCAGTTTATCCCCAGGGCGATCACCCCTCCACTTT	CASSLSPGRSPLHF
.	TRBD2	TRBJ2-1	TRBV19	TGTGCCAGTACAGCTAGCGGGGTTTCGACCTCCTCCTACAATGAGCAGTTCTTC	CASTASGVSTSSYNEQFF
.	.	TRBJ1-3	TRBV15	TGTGCCACCAGCCAAGACAGGTTTGGAGGAAACACCATATATTTT	CATSQDRFGGNTIYF
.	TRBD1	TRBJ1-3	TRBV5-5	TGTGCCAGCAGCTCCATTACAGGGGGCGGAAACACCATATATTTT	CASSSITGGGNTIYF
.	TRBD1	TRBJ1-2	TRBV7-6	TGTGCCAGCAGCTCCAGGCAGGACAGGGGGCGATATGGCTACACCTTC	CASSSRQDRGRYGYTF
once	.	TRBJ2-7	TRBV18	TGTGCCAGCTCATACGGTGGGTACGAGCAGTACTTC	CASSYGGYEQYF
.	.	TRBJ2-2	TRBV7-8	TGTGCCAGCAGCTTAGATCTAACCGGGGAGCTGTTTTTT	CASSLDLTGELFF
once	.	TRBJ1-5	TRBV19	TGTGCCAGTAGTATAGGAATTCAGCCCCAGCATTTT	CASSIGIQPQHF
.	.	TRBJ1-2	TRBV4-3	TGCGCCAGCAGCCTCTCTGCGGGGGGGAACTATGGCTACACCTTC	CASSLSAGGNYGYTF
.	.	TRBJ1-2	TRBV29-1	TGCAGCGTTGAAGATAGTAACTATGGCTACACCTTC	CSVEDSNYGYTF
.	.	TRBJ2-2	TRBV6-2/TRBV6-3	TGTGCCAGCAGTTACGTCAGGGCGAACACCGGGGAGCTGTTTTTT	CASSYVRANTGELFF
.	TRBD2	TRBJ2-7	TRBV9	TGTGCCAGCAGCGGAAGAGGGGAGGGTTACTACGAGCAGTACTTC	CASSGRGEGYYEQYF
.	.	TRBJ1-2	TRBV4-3	TGCGCCAGCAGCCAAATGGACGGAAATGGCTACACCTTC	CASSQMDGNGYTF
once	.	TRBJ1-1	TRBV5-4	TGTGCCAGCAGCTTGGCAGGGTCTGAAGCTTTCTTT	CASSLAGSEAFF
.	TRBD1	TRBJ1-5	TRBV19	TGTGCCAGTAGGGCCGACAGGGCTCTTAATCAGCCCCAGCATTTT	CASRADRALNQPQHF
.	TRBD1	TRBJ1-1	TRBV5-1	TGCGCCAGCAGCTATACCGGGACAGGGCTGAACACTGAAGCTTTCTTT	CASSYTGTGLNTEAFF
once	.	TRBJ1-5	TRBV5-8	TGTGCCAGCAGCGAGAAGGGACGCCTGAGGAGCAATCAGCCCCAGCATTTT	CASSEKGRLRSNQPQHF
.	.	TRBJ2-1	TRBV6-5	TGTGCCAGCAGGAACGTGGGGGCCGGTGAGCAGTTCTTC	CASRNVGAGEQFF
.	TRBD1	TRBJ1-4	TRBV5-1	TGCGCCAGCAGCGCGAAGGACAGGGGAGGGAACGAACTGTTTTTT	CASSAKDRGGNELFF
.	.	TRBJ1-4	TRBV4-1	TGCGCCAGCAGCCAAGATGGGCGGGGGGGGAATGAAAAACTGTTTTTT	CASSQDGRGGNEKLFF
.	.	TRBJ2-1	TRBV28	TGTGCCAGCAGTTTAATGAATCATGAGCAGTTCTTC	CASSLMNHEQFF